Given below is one T cell receptor (beta chain) in context. Here immunoSEQ multiplex PCR was the method, and the copy in TCRdb shows in-frame clones only, minus some. The table has approximately 220,000 clones, roughly 85% seen once. Trimming took 1 base from V and 1 from J, leaving 14 bases between them. The CDR3 spans 17 residues. Germline V gene lookup returns CDR1 SEHNR and CDR2 FQNEAQ (reference sequence). The data are from a study of blood T cell repertoires in COVID-19. Sequenced material: PBMCs or T cells enriched from blood (not recorded which). V gene TRBV7-9 combines with J gene TRBJ1-5, with D maybe TRBD1 (6 bases). The source is a woman aged 35 to 49 with acute COVID-19. The CDR3 loop reads CASSLGQDWASNQPQHF. In DNA form, the CDR3 reads TGTGCCAGCAGCTTAGGACAGGACTGGGCGAGCAATCAGCCCCAGCATTTT.